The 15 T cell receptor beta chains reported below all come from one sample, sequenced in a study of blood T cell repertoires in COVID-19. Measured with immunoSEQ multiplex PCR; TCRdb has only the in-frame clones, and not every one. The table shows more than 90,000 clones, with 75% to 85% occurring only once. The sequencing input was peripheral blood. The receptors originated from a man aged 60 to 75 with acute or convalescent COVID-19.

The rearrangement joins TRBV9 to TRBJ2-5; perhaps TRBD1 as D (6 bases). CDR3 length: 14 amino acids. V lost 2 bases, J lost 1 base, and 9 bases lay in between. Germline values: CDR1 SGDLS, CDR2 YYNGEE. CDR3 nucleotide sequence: TGTGCCAGCAGCGTCCTAGGGGGCCAAGAGACCCAGTACTTC. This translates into CASSVLGGQETQYF.

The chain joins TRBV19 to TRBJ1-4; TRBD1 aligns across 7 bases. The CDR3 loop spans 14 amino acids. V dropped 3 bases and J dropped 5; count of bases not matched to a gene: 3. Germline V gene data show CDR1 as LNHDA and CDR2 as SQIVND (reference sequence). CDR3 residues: CASSIIQGNEKLFF. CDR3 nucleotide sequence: TGTGCCAGTAGTATTATACAGGGGAATGAAAAACTGTTTTTT.

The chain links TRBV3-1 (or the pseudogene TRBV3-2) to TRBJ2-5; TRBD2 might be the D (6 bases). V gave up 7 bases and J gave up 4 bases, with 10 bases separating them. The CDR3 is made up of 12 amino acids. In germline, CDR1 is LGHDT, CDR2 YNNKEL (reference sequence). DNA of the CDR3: TGTGCCAGCACCGGGGACTCAGAGACCCAGTACTTC. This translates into CASTGDSETQYF.

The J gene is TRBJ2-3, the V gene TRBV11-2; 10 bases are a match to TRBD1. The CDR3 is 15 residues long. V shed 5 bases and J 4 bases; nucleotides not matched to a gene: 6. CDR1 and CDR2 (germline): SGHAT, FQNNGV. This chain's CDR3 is CASSPTGGNADTQYF. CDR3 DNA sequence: TGTGCCAGCAGCCCGACAGGGGGCAACGCAGATACGCAGTATTTT.

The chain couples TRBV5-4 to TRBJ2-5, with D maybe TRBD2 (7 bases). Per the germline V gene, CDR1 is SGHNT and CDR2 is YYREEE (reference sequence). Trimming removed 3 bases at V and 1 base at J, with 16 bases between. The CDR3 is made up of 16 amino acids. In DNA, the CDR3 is TGTGCCAGCAGCTCTCAGGTGGGGGGGCGCCAAGAGACCCAGTACTTC. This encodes CASSSQVGGRQETQYF.

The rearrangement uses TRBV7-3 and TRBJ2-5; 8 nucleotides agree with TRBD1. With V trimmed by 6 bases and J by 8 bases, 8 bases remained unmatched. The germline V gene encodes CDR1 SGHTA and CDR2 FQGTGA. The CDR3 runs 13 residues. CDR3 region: CASSSGQGGTQYF. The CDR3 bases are TGTGCCAGCAGTTCCGGACAGGGTGGCACCCAGTACTTC.

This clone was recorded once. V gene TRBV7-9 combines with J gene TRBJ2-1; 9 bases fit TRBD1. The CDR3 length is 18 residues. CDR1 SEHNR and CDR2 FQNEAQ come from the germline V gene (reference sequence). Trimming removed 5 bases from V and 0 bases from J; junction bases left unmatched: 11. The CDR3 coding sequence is TGTGCCAGCAGCCCCACGACCGGGACAGGGCACTCCTACAATGAGCAGTTCTTC. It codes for CASSPTTGTGHSYNEQFF. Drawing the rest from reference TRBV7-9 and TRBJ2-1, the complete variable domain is DTGVSQNPRHKITKRGQNVTFRCDPISEHNRLYWYRQTLGQGPEFLTYFQNEAQLEKSRLLSDRFSAERPKGSFSTLEIQRTEQGDSAMYLCASSPTTGTGHSYNEQFFGPGTRLTVL.

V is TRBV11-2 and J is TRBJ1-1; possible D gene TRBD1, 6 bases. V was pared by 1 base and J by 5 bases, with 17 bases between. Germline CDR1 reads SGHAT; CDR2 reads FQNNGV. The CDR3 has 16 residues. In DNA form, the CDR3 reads TGTGCCAGCAGCTTAGCCCCCACACAGGGAGTAACTGAAGCTTTCTTT. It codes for CASSLAPTQGVTEAFF.

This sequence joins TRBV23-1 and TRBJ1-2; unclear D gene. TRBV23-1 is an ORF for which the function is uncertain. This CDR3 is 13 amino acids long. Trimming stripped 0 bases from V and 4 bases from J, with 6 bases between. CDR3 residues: CASSQSRRYGYTF. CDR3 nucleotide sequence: TGCGCCAGCAGTCAATCGAGGCGCTATGGCTACACCTTC.

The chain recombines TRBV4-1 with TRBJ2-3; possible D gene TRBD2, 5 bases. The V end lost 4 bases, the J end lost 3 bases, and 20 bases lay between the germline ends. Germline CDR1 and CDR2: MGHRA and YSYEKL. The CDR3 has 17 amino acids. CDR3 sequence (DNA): TGCGCCAGCAGCCTCCGGGGTGGGTTAGGCACAACAGATACGCAGTATTTT. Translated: CASSLRGGLGTTDTQYF.

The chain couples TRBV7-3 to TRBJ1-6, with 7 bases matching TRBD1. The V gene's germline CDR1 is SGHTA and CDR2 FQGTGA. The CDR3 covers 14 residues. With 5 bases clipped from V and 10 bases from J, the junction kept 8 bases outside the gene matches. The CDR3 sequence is CASSPTGPQSPLHF. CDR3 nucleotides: TGTGCCAGCAGCCCGACAGGGCCCCAATCACCCCTCCACTTT.

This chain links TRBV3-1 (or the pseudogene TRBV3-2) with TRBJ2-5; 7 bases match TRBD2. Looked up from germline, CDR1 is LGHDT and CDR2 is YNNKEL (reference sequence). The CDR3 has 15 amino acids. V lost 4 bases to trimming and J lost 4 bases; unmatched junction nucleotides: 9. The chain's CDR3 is CASSPPGGGGETQYF. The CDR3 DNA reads TGTGCCAGCAGCCCGCCCGGCGGGGGAGGAGAGACCCAGTACTTC.

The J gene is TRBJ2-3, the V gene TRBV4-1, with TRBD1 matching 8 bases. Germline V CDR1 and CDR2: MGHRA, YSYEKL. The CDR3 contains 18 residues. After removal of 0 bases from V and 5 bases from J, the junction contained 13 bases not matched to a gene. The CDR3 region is CASSQDAAGGWRGDTQYF. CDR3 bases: TGCGCCAGCAGCCAAGACGCGGCAGGGGGCTGGAGGGGAGATACGCAGTATTTT.

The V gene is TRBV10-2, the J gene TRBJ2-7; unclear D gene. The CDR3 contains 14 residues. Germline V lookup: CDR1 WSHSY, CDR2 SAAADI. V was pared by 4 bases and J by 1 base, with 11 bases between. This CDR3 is CASSVTVSSYEQYF. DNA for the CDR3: TGCGCCAGCAGTGTCACAGTCTCTTCCTACGAGCAGTACTTC.

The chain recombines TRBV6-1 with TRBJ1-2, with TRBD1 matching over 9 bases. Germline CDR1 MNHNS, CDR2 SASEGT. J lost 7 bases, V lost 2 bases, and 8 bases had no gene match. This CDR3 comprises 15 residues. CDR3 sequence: CASSETGTGKGGYTF. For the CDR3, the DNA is TGTGCCAGCAGTGAAACCGGGACAGGGAAGGGTGGCTACACCTTC.